The clone carrying this T cell receptor (beta chain) was observed a single time. Its antigen is undetermined. The data stem from a study of identical twins. General study results and limits: Surplus twin overlap in beta out-of-frame sequences was less pronounced. The study reached conclusions through statistical analysis that was cross-sectional, not following the same donors.

Unique molecular identifiers were present on the cDNA, and a universal primer site came from template switching. Via MiXCR, TCRdb re-called the 5' RACE reads, giving one row per CDR3 protein. The sample lists approximately 230,000 distinct CDR3 sequences; about 14% were seen once. This CDR3 has 15 amino acids. CDR1 and CDR2 from the germline V gene are KGHSH and LQKENI. V dropped 2 bases and J dropped 16 bases, with 23 bases sitting between them. Each donor (without exception) was a healthy Caucasian. The sample was memory (CD45RO+) T cells sorted from blood. The TCR was taken from a woman younger than 35 in good health. The V and J genes are TRBV18 and TRBJ1-4; tentatively, D is TRBD1 (5 bases). The CDR3 spells CASSPEFLTDQRGFF. The CDR3 coding sequence is TGTGCCAGCTCACCAGAGTTTTTGACAGATCAACGGGGGTTTTTT.